Listed below are T cell receptor beta chains from one sample, sequenced in a study of shared clonotypes between healthy human individuals. Method: immunoSEQ multiplex PCR; TCRdb's copy keeps in-frame clones and lacks some. The sample carries about 2.4 million clones, roughly 93% recorded once. Sequencing was carried out using naive CD4+ T cells from PBMCs. Every receptor here comes from a man younger than 35 in good health. Some clones in this sample may be carry-over from other donors' samples. Both conserved end residues are part of each CDR3. D genes are given only for firm matches. For some rows the clone size is stated as once, few or many, or as a class when expanded; others skip it.

.	.	TRBV19	TRBJ2-7	CASSMATDSYEQYF
.	TRBD2	TRBV29-1	TRBJ2-7	CSASGGVREQYF
.	.	TRBV6-4	TRBJ2-7	CASTRGAGLHHEQYF
.	TRBD1	TRBV29-1	TRBJ1-1	CSAGQGASTEAFF
.	TRBD1	TRBV6-5	TRBJ2-5	CASSSGQVHQETQYF
.	.	TRBV11-2	TRBJ1-5	CASSLDRYSNQPQHF
.	.	TRBV28	TRBJ1-5	CASTWGSAGDQPQHF
.	.	TRBV19	TRBJ1-1	CASSIGSIGRTEAFF
once	.	TRBV28	TRBJ1-2	CASSSDGNYGYTF
.	.	TRBV7-9	TRBJ1-2	CASSPGAGLGYTF
.	TRBD1	TRBV11-2	TRBJ1-2	CASSFTGGANYGYTF
.	.	TRBV7-9	TRBJ2-4	CASSFTGPDIQYF
.	TRBD2	TRBV7-9	TRBJ2-1	CASSSTLAGGVGNEQFF
.	.	TRBV5-5	TRBJ2-7	CASSSPVGQESYEQYF
.	.	TRBV11-1	TRBJ2-6	CASSLIRTGNSGANVLTF
.	.	TRBV5-1	TRBJ1-5	CASKRTLGNQPQHF
.	.	TRBV30	TRBJ1-6	CAWSVSGALHF
.	.	TRBV5-1	TRBJ1-4	CASSSGFMTRGNEKLFF
.	.	TRBV4-1	TRBJ2-3	CASSSPLRDTQYF
.	TRBD1	TRBV5-8	TRBJ1-1	CASSWGMGQGVRTEAFF
.	TRBD2	TRBV28	TRBJ2-6	CASRDGGSPGANVLTF
.	.	TRBV4-1	TRBJ2-7	CASSQAPGTAGYEQYF
once	.	TRBV27	TRBJ1-1	CASSLIARGTSEAFF
.	TRBD2	TRBV18	TRBJ2-7	CASSPNWEGSSYEQYF
.	TRBD1	TRBV19	TRBJ2-2	CASSPDPTGGPTGELFF
.	.	TRBV19	TRBJ1-1	CASSRQVAADQVMNTEAFF
.	.	TRBV5-4	TRBJ2-2	CASSFWQGGGELFF
.	.	TRBV7-9	TRBJ2-3	CASSLEGLTQYF
.	TRBD1	TRBV4-2	TRBJ2-2	CASSQPDRGRAGELFF
.	.	TRBV29-1	TRBJ2-7	CSVGRALTYEQYF
.	.	TRBV28	TRBJ2-7	CASRGPLSSYEQYF
.	.	TRBV9	TRBJ2-6	CASSGQAGANVLTF
.	TRBD1	TRBV6-1	TRBJ1-2	CASRGGQLDGYTF
.	.	TRBV28	TRBJ1-5	CASSLRLTRQPQHF
.	.	TRBV30	TRBJ2-1	CAWSFLVVNEQFF
.	.	TRBV15	TRBJ1-5	CATSGALGQPQHF
.	.	TRBV9	TRBJ2-6	CASSVTDSGANVLTF